The 30 T cell receptor beta chains listed next were all sequenced from one sample in a study of T-cell memory formation after mild COVID-19. Using its own MiXCR run on the 5' RACE reads, TCRdb lists one record per CDR3 protein. Among 70,000 to 95,000 distinct CDR3 sequences listed, about 13% were seen once. Sequencing used PBMCs or a T cell subset sorted from them (not recorded which). These receptors were collected from a man aged 18 to 29 who had mild COVID-19 (a few samples of this study predate the infection). Cell type and time point are not known.

This clonotype came up many times. The gene calls are TRBV5-1 and TRBJ2-3; D not resolved. The CDR3 spans 13 residues. V lost 5 bases to trimming and J lost 0 bases, with 7 bases between them. Germline V gene data show CDR1 as SGHRS and CDR2 as YFSETQ. The chain's CDR3 is CASRSDSTDTQYF. CDR3 in DNA: TGCGCCAGCAGGTCGGACAGCACAGATACGCAGTATTTT.

This clonotype occurred many times. This sequence joins TRBV5-1 and TRBJ1-1; D gene ambiguous. This CDR3 has 18 amino acids. Germline V CDR1 and CDR2: SGHRS, YFSETQ. V was clipped by 0 bases and J by 2 bases, with 20 bases between them. The CDR3 here is CASSLVGSPPELNTEAFF. The CDR3 bases are TGCGCCAGCAGCTTGGTCGGCAGCCCGCCCGAACTTAACACTGAAGCTTTCTTT.

This clonotype has more than one count but fewer than ten. This chain connects TRBV10-3 to TRBJ1-4; a possible D gene is TRBD1 (5 bases). Germline V CDR1 and CDR2: ENHRY, SYGVKD. The CDR3 has 16 amino acids. Deletions cut 2 bases from V and 15 bases from J, with 25 bases between. The DNA for the CDR3 is TGTGCCATCAGTGAGGGCGGGACCGCCGGGACCTTGGTGTTGTTTTTT. Residues: CAISEGGTAGTLVLFF.

This clonotype was seen a few times. The V call is TRBV6-5, the J call TRBJ2-1; 8 nucleotides line up with TRBD1. This CDR3 spans 15 amino acids. From germline, CDR1 is MNHEY and CDR2 SVGAGI. The V segment lost 6 bases and the J segment 9 bases; nucleotides outside the gene matches: 13. The CDR3 protein is CASRGLDRDGGEQFF. The CDR3, as DNA: TGTGCCAGCAGAGGACTGGACAGGGACGGGGGTGAGCAGTTCTTC.

The gene calls are TRBV23-1 and TRBJ1-6; D uncertain. TRBV23-1 is an ORF for which the function is uncertain. Trimming removed 6 bases at V and 10 bases at J, with 10 bases between. The CDR3 totals 12 residues. CDR3 sequence (DNA): TGCGCCAGCAGCCGGGGTTTGTCACCCCTCCACTTT. It encodes CASSRGLSPLHF.

This chain connects TRBV20-1 to TRBJ2-5, with unresolved D. Germline CDR1 reads DFQATT; CDR2 reads SNEGSKA (reference sequence). The CDR3 has 13 residues. Trimming took off 0 bases at V and 4 bases at J, with 9 bases between the two ends. The CDR3 nucleotides read TGCAGTGCTAGAGATGGGCTGACAGAGACCCAGTACTTC. This translates into CSARDGLTETQYF.

The chain is built from TRBV11-2 and TRBJ2-3; D is undetermined. The CDR3 is 13 amino acids. Trimming removed 2 bases from V and 4 bases from J, with 7 bases in between. Germline CDR1 is SGHAT and CDR2 is FQNNGV. CDR3 sequence reads: CASSLMLADTQYF. CDR3 DNA: TGTGCCAGCAGCTTAATGCTAGCAGATACGCAGTATTTT.

This clonotype was seen more than once but under ten times. The rearrangement joins TRBV11-2 to TRBJ2-7; D remains ambiguous. The CDR3 has 14 amino acids. Trimming took off 5 bases at V and 1 base at J, with 12 bases between the two ends. Looked up from germline, CDR1 is SGHAT and CDR2 is FQNNGV. CDR3 DNA: TGTGCCAGCAGCCTTAGAGGAGTTTCCTACGAGCAGTACTTC. Protein: CASSLRGVSYEQYF.

This clonotype was found a few times. V gene TRBV5-1 combines with J gene TRBJ2-2; D tentatively fits TRBD1 or TRBD2 (6 bases each). The germline CDR1 and CDR2 sequences are SGHRS and YFSETQ. Trimming pared 4 bases from V and 3 bases from J, leaving 16 bases between. This CDR3 is built from 16 residues. CDR3 nucleotide sequence: TGCGCCAGCAGCCCTGTCCGGGGGCCCCACACCGGGGAGCTGTTTTTT. It codes for CASSPVRGPHTGELFF.

This chain uses TRBV5-5 with TRBJ2-5; D not certain. Deletions cut 0 bases from V and 5 bases from J, with 11 bases between. Germline-derived CDR1 and CDR2 are SGHKS and YYEKEE (reference sequence). There are 14 residues in the CDR3. CDR3 coding DNA: TGTGCCAGCAGCTTGGGGGCTCACGCGGAGACCCAGTACTTC. It translates to CASSLGAHAETQYF.

This clonotype was detected only a few times. One base away lies a much larger clone, so this may be a sequencing read error. The chain is built from TRBV5-1 and TRBJ2-3; D ambiguous. The CDR3 runs 13 residues. V lost 5 bases to trimming and J lost 0 bases, with 7 bases between them. Germline CDR1 SGHRS, CDR2 YFSETQ. The CDR3 nucleotides read TGCGCCAGCAGGACGGACAGCACAGATACGCAGTATTTT. This translates into CASRTDSTDTQYF.

The chain links TRBV24-1 to TRBJ1-5; D is uncertain. The V and J ends lost 3 bases and 2 bases respectively, with 10 bases between them. Germline V gene sequence: CDR1 KGHDR, CDR2 SFDVKD. The CDR3 contains 15 residues. The chain's CDR3 is CATSDARSCNQPQHF. CDR3 DNA: TGTGCCACCAGTGATGCCAGGAGTTGCAATCAGCCCCAGCATTTT.

This clonotype was detected only a few times. The gene calls are TRBV29-1 and TRBJ2-3, with 10 bases aligning to TRBD2. The CDR3 length is 17 residues. Germline CDR1 SQVTM, CDR2 ANQGSEA. With 6 bases clipped from V and 2 bases from J, the junction kept 14 bases outside the gene matches. CDR3: CSVPRLAGDMYTDTQYF. For the CDR3, the DNA is TGCAGCGTCCCCCGCCTAGCGGGGGATATGTACACAGATACGCAGTATTTT.

In this sample, this clonotype turned up a few times. The chain links TRBV5-6 to TRBJ2-3; 9 bases are a match to TRBD1. Losses at the gene ends were 3 bases for V and 2 bases for J; bases not matched to a gene: 7. Germline V gives CDR1 SGHDT, CDR2 YYEEEE. This CDR3 has 16 residues. The CDR3 DNA follows: TGTGCCAGCAGCTGGGATAACAGGGGGCCCACAGATACGCAGTATTTT. Protein product: CASSWDNRGPTDTQYF.

The chain employs TRBV7-9 and TRBJ2-7, with a tentative D call TRBD2 (5 bases). The germline gives CDR1 SEHNR, CDR2 FQNEAQ (reference sequence). This CDR3 contains 12 residues. V lost 5 bases, J lost 5 bases, and 10 bases lay in between. In nucleotides, the CDR3 is TGTGCCAGCAGCGGTAGCGCGGACGAGCAGTACTTC. Its protein is CASSGSADEQYF.

The chain links TRBV9 to TRBJ2-2; either TRBD1 or TRBD2 may fit D (5 bases each). CDR3 length equals 18 residues. Germline V lookup: CDR1 SGDLS, CDR2 YYNGEE. Trimming took off 0 bases at V and 0 bases at J, with 15 bases between the two ends. DNA of the CDR3: TGTGCCAGCAGCGTAGAAGGGGAGCCCAGCGCGAACACCGGGGAGCTGTTTTTT. Amino acids: CASSVEGEPSANTGELFF.

This clonotype was observed a few times. The CDR3 nucleotides are TGCAGCGTGACCGTGGTAGCGGGGGGCGAGACCCAGTACTTC. Protein: CSVTVVAGGETQYF. This chain uses TRBV29-1 with TRBJ2-5; 10 nucleotides agree with TRBD2. V was clipped by 6 bases and J by 5 bases; unmatched bases: 9. CDR3 length: 14 amino acids. Germline CDR1 is SQVTM and CDR2 is ANQGSEA.

The chain employs TRBV7-9 and TRBJ2-1; D may correspond to TRBD1 or TRBD2 (6 bases each). The V and J ends lost 3 bases and 8 bases respectively, with 17 bases between them. The CDR3 is 15 residues long. CDR1 and CDR2 (germline): SEHNR, FQNEAQ (reference sequence). In nucleotides, the CDR3 is TGTGCCAGCAGCTTCGAGGGGGGTACGGGTGATGAGCAGTTCTTC. Its protein is CASSFEGGTGDEQFF. The full variable domain, rest sourced from reference TRBV7-9 and TRBJ2-1, is DTGVSQNPRHKITKRGQNVTFRCDPISEHNRLYWYRQTLGQGPEFLTYFQNEAQLEKSRLLSDRFSAERPKGSFSTLEIQRTEQGDSAMYLCASSFEGGTGDEQFFGPGTRLTVL.

V gene TRBV5-1 combines with J gene TRBJ2-2; 8 nucleotides match TRBD1. This CDR3 has 16 residues. Looked up from germline, CDR1 is SGHRS and CDR2 is YFSETQ. V gave up 3 bases and J gave up 1 base; unmatched junction bases: 5. The CDR3 protein is CASSYGQGLNTGELFF. DNA of the CDR3: TGCGCCAGCAGCTATGGACAGGGCCTGAACACCGGGGAGCTGTTTTTT.

This clonotype was counted only a few times. The chain recombines TRBV4-1 with TRBJ2-7, with D possibly matching TRBD1 (6 bases). V gave up 0 bases and J gave up 6 bases, with 12 bases separating them. This CDR3 has 14 amino acids. The germline CDR1 and CDR2 sequences are MGHRA and YSYEKL. The CDR3 DNA reads as TGCGCCAGCAGCCAAGATAACAGGGCTGGCGAGCAGTACTTC. This encodes CASSQDNRAGEQYF.

A few counts support this clonotype. The chain couples TRBV27 to TRBJ1-2, with D unresolved. Trimming left V 6 bases short and J 5 bases short, with 13 bases between. CDR3 length: 13 residues. Germline V CDR1 and CDR2: MNHEY, SMNVEV (reference sequence). This CDR3 is CASSHDPLYGYTF. In DNA, the CDR3 is TGTGCCAGCAGCCACGACCCGCTTTATGGCTACACCTTC.

The chain is built from TRBV7-9 and TRBJ2-1, with 7 bases fitting TRBD1. The V segment lost 3 bases and the J segment 8 bases; nucleotides outside the gene matches: 13. The germline CDR1 and CDR2 sequences are SEHNR and FQNEAQ (reference sequence). The CDR3 runs 16 residues. CDR3 nucleotide sequence: TGTGCCAGCAGCTTTTTGGGTGACAGGGTTAAAGATGAGCAGTTCTTC. The encoded protein is CASSFLGDRVKDEQFF.

The table lists this clonotype with a few counts. V usage is TRBV12-3 or TRBV12-4 and J usage is TRBJ1-5; D gene uncertain. Between the trimmed V and J ends, which lost 5 bases and 3 bases, there was a span of 8 bases. The CDR3 extends over 13 amino acids. CDR3 coding DNA: TGTGCCAGCAGTCCCGAGGCCAATCAGCCCCAGCATTTT. As protein: CASSPEANQPQHF.

Only a few counts were recorded for this clonotype. This chain links TRBV7-2 with TRBJ2-5; 10 bases are a match to TRBD1. CDR1 and CDR2 from the germline V gene are SGHTA and FQGNSA. V was clipped by 5 bases and J by 5 bases; unmatched bases: 8. CDR3 length equals 15 residues. The CDR3 reads CASSKTGGAAETQYF. The CDR3, as DNA: TGTGCCAGCAGCAAGACAGGGGGCGCAGCGGAGACCCAGTACTTC.

The sample holds many counts of this clonotype. This chain uses TRBV4-1 with TRBJ2-2, with TRBD2 matching 7 bases. The junction had 1 base not matched to a gene; V was cut back by 0 bases and J by 6 bases. CDR1 and CDR2 (germline): MGHRA, YSYEKL. The CDR3 extends over 14 amino acids. The CDR3 DNA is TGCGCCAGCAGCCAAGAGCGGGGGTCCGGGGAGCTGTTTTTT. It encodes CASSQERGSGELFF.

The sample holds a few counts of this clonotype. The J gene is TRBJ2-1, the V gene TRBV3-1, with D perhaps TRBD2 (7 bases). The CDR3 consists of 15 residues. Germline V gives CDR1 LGHDT, CDR2 YNNKEL (reference sequence). Trimming left V 4 bases short and J 5 bases short, with 15 bases between. The CDR3 sequence: CASSLEGGYHNEQFF. The CDR3 DNA reads TGTGCCAGCAGCCTGGAGGGGGGGTACCACAATGAGCAGTTCTTC.

The J gene is TRBJ2-7, the V gene TRBV4-3, with 9 bases aligning to TRBD1. This CDR3 has 16 residues. Germline trimming cut 4 bases from V and 3 bases from J; bases unmatched to any gene: 10. CDR1 LGHNA and CDR2 YSLEER come from the germline V gene. CDR3 loop: CASSPRTGTGYYEQYF. CDR3 bases: TGCGCCAGCAGCCCACGTACCGGGACAGGGTACTACGAGCAGTACTTC.

The gene calls are TRBV4-2 and TRBJ2-5; 10 bases are shared with TRBD1. The CDR3 is 16 amino acids. The germline gives CDR1 LGHNA, CDR2 YNFKEQ. After removal of 3 bases from V and 5 bases from J, the junction contained 9 bases not matched to a gene. In nucleotides, the CDR3 is TGTGCCAGCAGCCAGACGAGACAGGGGGCGATGGAGACCCAGTACTTC. Translated, it gives CASSQTRQGAMETQYF.

This clonotype appeared a few times. The genes are TRBV14 and TRBJ1-1, with D uncertain. The V gene's germline CDR1 is SGHDN and CDR2 FVKESK. Trimming removed 7 bases at V and 5 bases at J, with 14 bases between. This CDR3 comprises 13 residues. The CDR3 DNA reads TGTGCCAGCACCAGAGGGAGCGGGACTGAAGCTTTCTTT. It encodes CASTRGSGTEAFF. The variable domain in full, with the rest retrieved from reference TRBV14 and TRBJ1-1, is EAGVTQFPSHSVIEKGQTVTLRCDPISGHDNLYWYRRVMGKEIKFLLHFVKESKQDESGMPNNRFLAERTGGTYSTLKVQPAELEDSGVYFCASTRGSGTEAFFGQGTRLTVV.

This clonotype came up a few times. The V and J genes are TRBV20-1 and TRBJ2-3, with D tentatively TRBD2 (6 bases). This CDR3 spans 15 amino acids. V lost 6 bases and J lost 3, with 19 bases in between. Germline loops: CDR1 DFQATT, CDR2 SNEGSKA (reference sequence). The CDR3 region has the DNA TGCAGTGCAACCCCCGGGGCCGGGGGAACAGATACGCAGTATTTT. This translates into CSATPGAGGTDTQYF.